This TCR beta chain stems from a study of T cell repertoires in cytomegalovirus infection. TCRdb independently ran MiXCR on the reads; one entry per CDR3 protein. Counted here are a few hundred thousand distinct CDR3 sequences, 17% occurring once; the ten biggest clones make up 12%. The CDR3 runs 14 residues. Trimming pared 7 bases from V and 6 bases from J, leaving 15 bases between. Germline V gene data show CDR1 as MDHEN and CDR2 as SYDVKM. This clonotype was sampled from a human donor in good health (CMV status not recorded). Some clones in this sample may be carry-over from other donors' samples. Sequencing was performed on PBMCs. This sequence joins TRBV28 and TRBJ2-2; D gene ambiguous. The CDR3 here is CASTTNSRPGELFF. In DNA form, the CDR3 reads TGTGCCAGCACCACAAACTCCCGACCCGGGGAGCTGTTTTTT.